This TCR beta chain was sequenced for a study of blood T cell repertoires in COVID-19. Study context: T cells, B-cell-depleted T cells, or PBMCs provided the cDNA or gDNA that served as material.

Methods used by the authors: Amplified reference gene primers provided the basis for estimating nucleated cell counts. This table comes from immunoSEQ multiplex PCR, and its TCRdb copy is limited to in-frame clones, with some not included. That table furnishes V, J and clone size, whereas the DNA furnished D and trimming. The table shows about 120,000 clones, with about 80% occurring only once. The CDR3 contains 13 residues. Germline CDR1 reads SGHTA; CDR2 reads FQGNSA. The J segment lost 12 bases and the V segment lost 5 bases, leaving 10 bases of the junction unmatched. This rearrangement joins TRBV7-2 to TRBJ2-7; 10 nucleotides match TRBD2. The sequenced sample consisted of peripheral blood. This receptor was taken from a man aged 55 to 69 with active or convalescent COVID-19. CDR3 nucleotide sequence: TGTGCCAGCAGCCGAACTCTAGCGGGAGTTGTGTACTTC. Encoded protein: CASSRTLAGVVYF.